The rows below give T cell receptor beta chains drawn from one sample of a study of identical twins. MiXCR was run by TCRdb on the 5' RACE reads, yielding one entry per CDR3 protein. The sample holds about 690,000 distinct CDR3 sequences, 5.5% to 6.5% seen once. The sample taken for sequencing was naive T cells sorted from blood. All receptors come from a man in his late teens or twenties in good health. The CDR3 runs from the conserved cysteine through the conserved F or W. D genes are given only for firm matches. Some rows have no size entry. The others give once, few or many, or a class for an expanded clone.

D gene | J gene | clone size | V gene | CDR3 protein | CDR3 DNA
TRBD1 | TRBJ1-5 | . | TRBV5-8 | CASSYWDRGNQPQHF | TGTGCCAGCAGCTACTGGGACAGGGGCAATCAGCCCCAGCATTTT
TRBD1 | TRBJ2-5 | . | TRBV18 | CASSPAGGRRQETQYF | TGTGCCAGCTCACCAGCAGGGGGTCGACGCCAAGAGACCCAGTACTTC
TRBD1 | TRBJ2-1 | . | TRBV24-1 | CATSDPRGTGRINEQFF | TGTGCCACCAGTGATCCGCGGGGGACAGGGAGGATCAATGAGCAGTTCTTC
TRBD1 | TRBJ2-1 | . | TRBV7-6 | CASSLRGGTGGNEQFF | TGTGCCAGCAGCTTACGAGGTGGCACAGGGGGCAATGAGCAGTTCTTC
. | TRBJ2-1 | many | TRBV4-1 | CASSQASRVGNEQFF | TGCGCCAGCAGCCAAGCGAGCAGGGTGGGAAATGAGCAGTTCTTC
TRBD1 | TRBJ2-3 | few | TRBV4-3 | CASSQDASRTGGSDTQYF | TGCGCCAGCAGCCAAGATGCCTCCCGGACAGGGGGTTCAGATACGCAGTATTTT
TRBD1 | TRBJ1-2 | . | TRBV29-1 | CSGQTGVVSGYTF | TGCAGCGGCCAGACAGGGGTAGTGAGTGGCTACACCTTC
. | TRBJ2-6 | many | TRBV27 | CASSLTGANVLTF | TGTGCCAGCAGCTTAACTGGGGCCAACGTCCTGACTTTC
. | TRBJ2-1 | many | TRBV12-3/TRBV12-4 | CASSPDPMGTYNEQFF | TGTGCCAGCAGTCCGGACCCCATGGGAACCTACAATGAGCAGTTCTTC
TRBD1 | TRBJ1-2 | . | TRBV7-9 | CASSLGVGQGATGYTF | TGTGCCAGCAGCTTAGGAGTCGGACAGGGGGCGACGGGCTACACCTTC
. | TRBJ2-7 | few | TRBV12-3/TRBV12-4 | CASSRQKRSTYEQYF | TGTGCCAGCAGCCGGCAAAAGCGCTCTACCTACGAGCAGTACTTC
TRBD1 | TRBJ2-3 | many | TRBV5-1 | CASSSGTGGSTDTQYF | TGCGCCAGCAGCTCGGGGACAGGGGGGTCCACAGATACGCAGTATTTT
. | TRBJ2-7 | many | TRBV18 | CASSPGVSSYEQYF | TGTGCCAGCTCACCGGGGGTGAGCTCCTACGAGCAGTACTTC
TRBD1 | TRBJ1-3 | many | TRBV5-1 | CASSVRQGSFSGNTIYF | TGCGCCAGCAGCGTCAGACAGGGCTCCTTCTCTGGAAACACCATATATTTT
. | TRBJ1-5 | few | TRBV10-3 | CAISLSGTSNQPQHF | TGTGCCATCAGTTTAAGTGGGACTAGCAATCAGCCCCAGCATTTT
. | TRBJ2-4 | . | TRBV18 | CASRSQEYIQYF | TGTGCCAGCCGAAGTCAGGAGTACATTCAGTACTTC
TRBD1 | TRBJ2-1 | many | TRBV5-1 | CASSSGQGSYNEQFF | TGCGCCAGCAGCTCAGGACAGGGGTCCTACAATGAGCAGTTCTTC
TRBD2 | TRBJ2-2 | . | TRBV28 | CASSFRGTSKNTGELFF | TGTGCCAGCAGTTTTCGTGGGACTAGTAAGAACACCGGGGAGCTGTTTTTT
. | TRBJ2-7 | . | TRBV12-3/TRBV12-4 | CASSLGRHEQYF | TGTGCCAGCAGTTTAGGGAGGCACGAGCAGTACTTC
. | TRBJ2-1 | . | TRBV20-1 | CSAYKDPNNEQFF | TGCAGTGCTTATAAAGACCCAAACAATGAGCAGTTCTTC
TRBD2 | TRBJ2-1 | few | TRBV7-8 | CASSQRTSGLSYNEQFF | TGTGCCAGCAGCCAAAGGACTAGCGGACTCTCCTACAATGAGCAGTTCTTC
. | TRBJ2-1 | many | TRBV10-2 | CATEGLSSYNEQFF | TGCGCCACCGAGGGTCTCAGTTCCTACAATGAGCAGTTCTTC
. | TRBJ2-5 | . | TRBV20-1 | CSPTGAMAQYF | TGCAGTCCGACCGGGGCCATGGCCCAGTACTTC
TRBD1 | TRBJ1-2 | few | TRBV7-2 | CASSADQGAGGYTF | TGTGCCAGCAGCGCCGATCAGGGGGCTGGTGGCTACACCTTC
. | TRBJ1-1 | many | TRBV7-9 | CASRQGDTTTEAFF | TGTGCCAGCAGACAAGGGGACACCACCACTGAAGCTTTCTTT
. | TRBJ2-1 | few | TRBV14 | CASSQEGRQPYNEQFF | TGTGCCAGCAGCCAAGAAGGCCGGCAGCCATACAATGAGCAGTTCTTC
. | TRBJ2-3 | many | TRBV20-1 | CSASVWVADTQYF | TGCAGTGCTAGCGTATGGGTAGCAGATACGCAGTATTTT
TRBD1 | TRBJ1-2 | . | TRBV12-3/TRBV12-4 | CASNLGTGNFYGYTF | TGTGCCAGCAATCTCGGGACAGGGAACTTCTATGGCTACACCTTC
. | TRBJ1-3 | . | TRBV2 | CASSESGGAGNTIYF | TGTGCCAGCAGTGAATCGGGAGGGGCTGGAAACACCATATATTTT
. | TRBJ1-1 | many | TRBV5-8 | CASRTEGRENTEAFF | TGTGCCAGCAGGACTGAGGGGCGAGAGAACACTGAAGCTTTCTTT
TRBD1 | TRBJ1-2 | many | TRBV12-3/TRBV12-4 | CASSAGTASYGYTF | TGTGCCAGCAGTGCCGGGACAGCGTCCTATGGCTACACCTTC
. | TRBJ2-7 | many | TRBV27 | CAVRLRGGVVEQYF | TGTGCCGTAAGACTGCGAGGTGGTGTTGTCGAGCAGTACTTC
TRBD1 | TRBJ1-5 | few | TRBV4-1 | CASSQLTGGNQPQHF | TGCGCCAGCAGCCAGCTGACAGGGGGCAATCAGCCCCAGCATTTT
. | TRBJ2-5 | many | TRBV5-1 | CASSLDLQETQYF | TGCGCCAGCAGCTTGGACCTGCAAGAGACCCAGTACTTC
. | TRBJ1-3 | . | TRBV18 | CASSTEDSRGTIYF | TGTGCCAGCTCAACCGAGGACTCCCGTGGCACCATATATTTT
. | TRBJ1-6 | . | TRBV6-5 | CASSSLVLTSSPLHF | TGTGCCAGCAGTTCCCTGGTCCTAACCTCTTCACCCCTCCACTTT
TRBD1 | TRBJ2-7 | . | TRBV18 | CASSPIFQGASEQYF | TGTGCCAGCTCACCTATTTTTCAGGGGGCGAGTGAGCAGTACTTC
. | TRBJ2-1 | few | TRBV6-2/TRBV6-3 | CASSRGSFDNEQFF | TGTGCCAGTTCTCGAGGGAGTTTTGACAATGAGCAGTTCTTC
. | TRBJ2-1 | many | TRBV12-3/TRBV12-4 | CATQHGASNEQFF | TGTGCCACCCAGCACGGGGCATCGAATGAGCAGTTCTTC
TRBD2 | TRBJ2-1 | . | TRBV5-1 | CASSLALAGEYNEQFF | TGCGCCAGCAGCTTGGCCCTGGCGGGAGAATACAATGAGCAGTTCTTC
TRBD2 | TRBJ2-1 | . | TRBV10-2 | CASRAGVEQFF | TGCGCCAGCCGCGCGGGGGTTGAGCAGTTCTTC
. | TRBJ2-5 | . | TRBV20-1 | CSASSGLRGETQYF | TGCAGTGCCTCATCGGGTTTGCGGGGAGAGACCCAGTACTTC
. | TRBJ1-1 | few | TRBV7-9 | CASSLDGRTWSEAFF | TGTGCCAGCAGCTTAGACGGCAGGACGTGGTCTGAAGCTTTCTTT
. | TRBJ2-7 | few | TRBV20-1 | CSAPTGWEQYF | TGCAGTGCCCCGACGGGGTGGGAGCAGTACTTC
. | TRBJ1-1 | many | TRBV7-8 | CASSLARGTRGTEAFF | TGTGCCAGCAGCTTAGCTAGAGGGACCCGGGGCACTGAAGCTTTCTTT
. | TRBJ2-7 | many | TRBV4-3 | CASSQGEGETPYEQYF | TGCGCCAGCAGCCAAGGCGAGGGAGAAACCCCCTACGAGCAGTACTTC
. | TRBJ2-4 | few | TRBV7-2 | CASSLQVGLAKNIQYF | TGTGCCAGCAGCTTACAGGTGGGACTAGCCAAAAACATTCAGTACTTC
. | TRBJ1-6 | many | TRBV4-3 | CASNVARGNSPLHF | TGCGCCAGCAACGTGGCCAGGGGAAATTCACCCCTCCACTTT
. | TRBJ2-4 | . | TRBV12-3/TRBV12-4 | CASSAGLAKNIQYF | TGTGCCAGCAGTGCGGGACTTGCCAAAAACATTCAGTACTTC
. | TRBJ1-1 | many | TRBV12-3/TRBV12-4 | CASSFPEDRENTEAFF | TGTGCCAGCAGTTTTCCGGAGGACAGAGAGAACACTGAAGCTTTCTTT
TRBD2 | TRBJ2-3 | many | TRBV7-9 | CASSQIAGDTDTQYF | TGTGCCAGCAGCCAAATAGCGGGAGACACAGATACGCAGTATTTT
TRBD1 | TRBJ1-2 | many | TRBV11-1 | CASSRGQFYGYTF | TGTGCCAGCAGCAGGGGACAGTTCTATGGCTACACCTTC
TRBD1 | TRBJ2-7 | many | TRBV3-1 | CASSQAGTGDYEQYF | TGTGCCAGCAGCCAAGCCGGGACAGGGGACTACGAGCAGTACTTC
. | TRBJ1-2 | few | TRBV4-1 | CASSQDRGADGYTF | TGCGCCAGCAGCCAAGATCGAGGCGCAGATGGCTACACCTTC
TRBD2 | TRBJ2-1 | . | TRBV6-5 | CASSYSMPSGTYYNEQFF | TGTGCCAGCAGTTACTCGATGCCTAGCGGGACCTACTACAATGAGCAGTTCTTC
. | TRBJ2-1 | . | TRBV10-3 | CAISETQNEQFF | TGTGCCATCAGTGAGACCCAGAATGAGCAGTTCTTC
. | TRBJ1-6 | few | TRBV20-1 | CSAKKEDLLFTPLHF | TGCAGTGCTAAAAAAGAGGATCTTCTTTTTACACCCCTCCACTTT
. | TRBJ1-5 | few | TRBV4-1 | CASSRNLQGSQPQHF | TGCGCCAGCAGCCGGAACCTTCAGGGAAGCCAGCCCCAGCATTTT
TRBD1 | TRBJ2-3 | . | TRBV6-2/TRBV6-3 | CASSPPGQGGADTQYF | TGTGCCAGCAGTCCTCCGGGACAGGGCGGTGCCGATACGCAGTATTTT
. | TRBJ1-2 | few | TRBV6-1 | CASTEERVYGYTF | TGTGCCAGCACGGAAGAAAGGGTCTATGGCTACACCTTC